This passage covers 18 T cell receptor beta chains from one sample sequenced in a study of neurological immune-mediated disorders. TCRdb independently ran MiXCR on the 5' RACE reads; one entry per CDR3 protein. Of 80,000 or so distinct CDR3 sequences listed, approximately 9.4% are singletons. Sequences were obtained from PBMCs. The origin of the receptors is a man in his fifties in good health.

In its sample, this clonotype was seen many times. The J gene is TRBJ2-5, the V gene TRBV18, with D possibly being TRBD2 (6 bases). Germline assignment: CDR1 KGHSH and CDR2 LQKENI. The V and J ends lost 6 bases and 7 bases respectively, with 24 bases between them. The CDR3 loop spans 16 amino acids. Written as DNA, the CDR3 is TGTGCCAGCTCCGAAGGCCAGGCCGTCTCCGGGGGGACCCAGTACTTC. This gives the protein CASSEGQAVSGGTQYF. Full variable domain (missing parts from reference TRBV18 and TRBJ2-5): NAGVMQNPRHLVRRRGQEARLRCSPMKGHSHVYWYRQLPEEGLKFMVYLQKENIIDESGMPKERFSAEFPKEGPSILRIQQVVRGDSAAYFCASSEGQAVSGGTQYFGPGTRLLVL.

This clonotype appeared many times. The rearrangement links TRBV7-2 to TRBJ2-5; weak D call: TRBD1 (5 bases). The V end lost 6 bases, the J end lost 5 bases, and 10 bases lay between the germline ends. CDR1 and CDR2 (germline): SGHTA, FQGNSA. The length of the CDR3 is 12 residues. In nucleotides, the CDR3 is TGTGCCAGCAGTCAGGGATGGGAGACCCAGTACTTC. Translating it yields CASSQGWETQYF.

This clonotype was recorded only once. This chain joins TRBV28 and TRBJ2-7; no clear D gene. V was clipped by 3 bases and J by 6 bases, with 6 bases between them. Looked up from germline, CDR1 is MDHEN and CDR2 is SYDVKM. The CDR3 length is 11 residues. The CDR3 reads CASSLPGEQYF. For the CDR3, the DNA is TGTGCCAGCAGTTTGCCAGGCGAGCAGTACTTC. The full variable domain, with the rest looked up from reference TRBV28 and TRBJ2-7, is DVKVTQSSRYLVKRTGEKVFLECVQDMDHENMFWYRQDPGLGLRLIYFSYDVKMKEKGDIPEGYSVSREKKERFSLILESASTNQTSMYLCASSLPGEQYFGPGTRLTVT.

The sample holds many counts of this clonotype. The genes are TRBV5-1 and TRBJ2-5; TRBD1 matches 7 bases. The CDR3 contains 14 residues. Trimming cost V 0 bases and J 6 bases; bases outside gene matches: 5. The V gene's germline CDR1 is SGHRS and CDR2 YFSETQ. The CDR3 DNA sequence: TGCGCCAGCAGCTTGGAGGGGACAGAGAAGACCCAGTACTTC. Its protein is CASSLEGTEKTQYF.

At least ten counts were recorded for this clonotype. The chain recombines TRBV6-1 with TRBJ2-2, with no clear D. This CDR3 contains 12 residues. Per the germline V gene, CDR1 is MNHNS and CDR2 is SASEGT. Deletions cut 6 bases from V and 3 bases from J, with 5 bases between. The CDR3: CASRVYTGELFF. The CDR3 nucleotides read TGTGCCAGCAGGGTTTACACCGGGGAGCTGTTTTTT.

This clonotype showed up many times. V gene TRBV20-1 combines with J gene TRBJ2-5; D is perhaps TRBD2 (5 bases). This CDR3 is 14 amino acids long. The germline gives CDR1 DFQATT, CDR2 SNEGSKA (reference sequence). V lost 2 bases, J lost 2 bases, and 12 bases lay in between. For the CDR3, the DNA is TGCAGTGCTAGACCCCTAGGAGGACAAGAGACCCAGTACTTC. Translation: CSARPLGGQETQYF.

The sample holds many counts of this clonotype. The V call is TRBV20-1, the J call TRBJ2-3; TRBD2 matches 10 bases. Germline values: CDR1 DFQATT, CDR2 SNEGSKA (reference sequence). V trimming: 5 bases; J trimming: 4 bases; junction bases outside the gene matches: 6. The CDR3 runs 14 residues. CDR3 nucleotide sequence: TGCAGTGCTCCTAGCGGGAGTGGGGCAGATACGCAGTATTTT. Protein: CSAPSGSGADTQYF.

This clonotype was observed many times. The chain joins TRBV12-3 or TRBV12-4 to TRBJ2-1; the match to TRBD1 covers 10 bases. CDR3 length equals 15 residues. V was clipped by 3 bases and J by 6 bases; unmatched bases: 5. The CDR3 region has the DNA TGTGCCAGCAGTTTGATGGGACAGGGGTTCAATGAGCAGTTCTTC. It encodes CASSLMGQGFNEQFF.

This clonotype was detected many times. V is TRBV20-1 and J is TRBJ2-1, with 8 nucleotides matching TRBD2. The junction had 6 bases not matched to a gene; V was cut back by 5 bases and J by 3 bases. This CDR3 is built from 14 residues. Per the germline V gene, CDR1 is DFQATT and CDR2 is SNEGSKA (reference sequence). The CDR3 coding sequence is TGCAGTGCTGCTTCGGGGGGGTACTACAATGAGCAGTTCTTC. Translating it yields CSAASGGYYNEQFF.

This clonotype was seen at least ten times. This chain links TRBV4-3 with TRBJ2-3, with TRBD2 as a possible D gene (6 bases). Germline values: CDR1 LGHNA, CDR2 YSLEER. This CDR3 is built from 17 residues. The ends were cut back, 0 bases at V and 0 bases at J, with 13 bases in the middle. In DNA form, the CDR3 reads TGCGCCAGCAGCCAAGATTACTCCCGGGGGAGCACAGATACGCAGTATTTT. This codes for CASSQDYSRGSTDTQYF.

This clonotype appeared a few times. J is TRBJ1-3 and V is TRBV5-8; no clear D. The CDR3 consists of 15 residues. V dropped 0 bases and J dropped 3 bases, with 10 bases sitting between them. CDR1 and CDR2 from the germline V gene are SGHTS and YDEGEE. This chain's CDR3 is CASSLDYGVGNTIYF. Here the CDR3 DNA reads TGTGCCAGCAGCTTGGATTACGGGGTTGGAAACACCATATATTTT.

The chain has TRBV28 and TRBJ2-1; D is unresolved. This CDR3 is built from 14 residues. V was cut by 4 bases and J by 5 bases, with 12 bases left in between. Germline CDR1 is MDHEN and CDR2 is SYDVKM. CDR3 in DNA: TGTGCCAGCAGTTCCCTAGACACTAACAATGAGCAGTTCTTC. It yields the protein CASSSLDTNNEQFF.

This clonotype was detected many times. The V gene is TRBV12-3 or TRBV12-4, the J gene TRBJ2-5, with 8 bases identical to TRBD1. V trimming: 6 bases; J trimming: 4 bases; junction bases outside the gene matches: 10. The CDR3 consists of 15 residues. CDR3 in amino acids: CASSPGTGRGETQYF. CDR3 DNA sequence: TGTGCCAGCAGCCCCGGGACAGGTCGGGGAGAGACCCAGTACTTC.

This clonotype was counted ten times or more. The gene calls are TRBV6-5 and TRBJ2-2, with TRBD1 matching 8 bases. V shed 8 bases, J shed 6 bases, and the junction held 11 bases outside the gene matches. Germline loops: CDR1 MNHEY, CDR2 SVGAGI. The CDR3 is made up of 15 amino acids. In DNA, the CDR3 is TGTGCCAGCGCCGCCGACAGGGGTGGAGCCGGGGAGCTGTTTTTT. Translation gives CASAADRGGAGELFF.

The table lists this clonotype with many counts. The rearrangement links TRBV29-1 to TRBJ2-5; 11 bases agree with TRBD2. CDR1 and CDR2 from the germline V gene are SQVTM and ANQGSEA. This CDR3 region has 14 residues. V was clipped by 5 bases and J by 5 bases; unmatched bases: 7. The CDR3 sequence is CSVLAGGPGETQYF. CDR3 bases: TGCAGCGTTTTAGCGGGAGGGCCGGGGGAGACCCAGTACTTC. Using reference TRBV29-1 and TRBJ2-5 for the parts outside the CDR3, the full variable domain is SAVISQKPSRDICQRGTSLTIQCQVDSQVTMMFWYRQQPGQSLTLIATANQGSEATYESGFVIDKFPISRPNLTFSTLTVSNMSPEDSSIYLCSVLAGGPGETQYFGPGTRLLVL.

The table lists this clonotype with a count of one. This may be a read error, as it is one base from a much larger clone. The V gene is TRBV20-1, the J gene TRBJ2-5; 10 bases fit TRBD1. The V gene's germline CDR1 is DFQATT and CDR2 SNEGSKA (reference sequence). The trim removed 7 bases at V and 2 bases at J, leaving 7 bases unmatched. The CDR3 is 14 amino acids. The CDR3 bases are TGCAGTGGGGTCCGGGACAGGGGACAAGAGACCCAGTACTTC. Translated, it gives CSGVRDRGQETQYF.

In regard to this clonotype: Compared with germline, one end of the junction differs, possibly owing to a read error. The genes are TRBV4-3 and TRBJ2-7, with 9 nucleotides matching TRBD1. This CDR3 region has 13 residues. The germline CDR1 and CDR2 sequences are LGHNA and YSLEER. The CDR3 coding sequence is TGCGCCAGCAGTCGGACAGGGGACTACGAGCTGTACTTC. It encodes CASSRTGDYELYF.

This clonotype was observed many times. The V call is TRBV15, the J call TRBJ2-1; 7 nucleotides line up with TRBD1. Germline CDR1 is LNHNV and CDR2 is YYDKDF (reference sequence). Trimming removed 3 bases from V and 1 base from J; junction bases left unmatched: 3. This CDR3 contains 15 residues. The CDR3 reads CATSSDRVSYNEQFF. The CDR3 coding sequence is TGTGCCACCAGCAGTGACAGGGTATCCTACAATGAGCAGTTCTTC.